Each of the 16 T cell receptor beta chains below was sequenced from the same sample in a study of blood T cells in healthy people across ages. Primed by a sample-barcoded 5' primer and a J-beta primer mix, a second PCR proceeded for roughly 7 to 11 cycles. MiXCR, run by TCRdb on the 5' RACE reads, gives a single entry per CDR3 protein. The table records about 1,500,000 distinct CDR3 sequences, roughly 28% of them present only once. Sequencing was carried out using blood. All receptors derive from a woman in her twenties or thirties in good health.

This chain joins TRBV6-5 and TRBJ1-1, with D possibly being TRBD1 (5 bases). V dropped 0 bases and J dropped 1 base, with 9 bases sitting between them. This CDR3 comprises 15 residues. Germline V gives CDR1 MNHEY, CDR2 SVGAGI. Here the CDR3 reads CASSYSLQGNTEAFF. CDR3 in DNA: TGTGCCAGCAGTTACTCGCTTCAGGGGAACACTGAAGCTTTCTTT.

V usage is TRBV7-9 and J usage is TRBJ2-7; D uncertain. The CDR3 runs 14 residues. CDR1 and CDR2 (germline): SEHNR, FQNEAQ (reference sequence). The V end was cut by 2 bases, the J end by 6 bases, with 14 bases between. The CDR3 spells CASSLNLRSAEQYF. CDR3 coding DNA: TGTGCCAGCAGCTTAAATCTACGATCTGCCGAGCAGTACTTC.

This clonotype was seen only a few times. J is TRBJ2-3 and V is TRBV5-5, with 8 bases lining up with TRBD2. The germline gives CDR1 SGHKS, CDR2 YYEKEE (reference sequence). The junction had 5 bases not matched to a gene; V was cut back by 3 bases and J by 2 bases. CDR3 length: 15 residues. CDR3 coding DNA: TGTGCCAGCAGCTCACTAGCGGCGAACACAGATACGCAGTATTTT. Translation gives CASSSLAANTDTQYF. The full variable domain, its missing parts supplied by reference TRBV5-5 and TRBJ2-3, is DAGVTQSPTHLIKTRGQQVTLRCSPISGHKSVSWYQQVLGQGPQFIFQYYEKEERGRGNFPDRFSARQFPNYSSELNVNALLLGDSALYLCASSSLAANTDTQYFGPGTRLTVL.

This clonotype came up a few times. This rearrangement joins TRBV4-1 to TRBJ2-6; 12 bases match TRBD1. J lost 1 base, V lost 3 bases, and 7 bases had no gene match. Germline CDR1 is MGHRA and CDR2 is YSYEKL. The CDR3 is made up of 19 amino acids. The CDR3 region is CASSHTPGQGASGANVLTF. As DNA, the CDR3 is TGCGCCAGCAGCCATACGCCGGGACAGGGGGCATCTGGGGCCAACGTCCTGACTTTC.

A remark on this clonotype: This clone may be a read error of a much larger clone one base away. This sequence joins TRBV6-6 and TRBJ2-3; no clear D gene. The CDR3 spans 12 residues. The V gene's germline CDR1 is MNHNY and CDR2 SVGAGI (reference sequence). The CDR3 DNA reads TGTGTCAGCAGTTACTCGGAAGATACGCAGTATTTT. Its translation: CVSSYSEDTQYF.

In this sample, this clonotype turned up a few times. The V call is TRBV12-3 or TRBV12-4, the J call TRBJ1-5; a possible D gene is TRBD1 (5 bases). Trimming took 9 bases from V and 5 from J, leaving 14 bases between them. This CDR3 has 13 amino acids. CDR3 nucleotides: TGTGCCAGTAGCAGGGAGGAGGATCAGCCCCAGCATTTT. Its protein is CASSREEDQPQHF.

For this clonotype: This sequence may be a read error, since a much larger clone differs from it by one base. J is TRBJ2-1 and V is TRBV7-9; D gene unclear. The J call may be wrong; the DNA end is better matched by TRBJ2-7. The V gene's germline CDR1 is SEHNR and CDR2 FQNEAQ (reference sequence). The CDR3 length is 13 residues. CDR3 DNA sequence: TGTGCCAGCAGCTTTGGAATCTACAATGAGCAGTACTTC. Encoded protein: CASSFGIYNEQYF.

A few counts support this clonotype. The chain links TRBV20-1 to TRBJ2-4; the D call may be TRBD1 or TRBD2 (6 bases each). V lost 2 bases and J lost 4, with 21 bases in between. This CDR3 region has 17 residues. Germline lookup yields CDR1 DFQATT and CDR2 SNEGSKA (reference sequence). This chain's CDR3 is CSARKGGTQGVKNIQYF. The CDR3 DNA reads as TGCAGTGCTAGAAAAGGGGGGACACAGGGAGTAAAAAACATTCAGTACTTC.

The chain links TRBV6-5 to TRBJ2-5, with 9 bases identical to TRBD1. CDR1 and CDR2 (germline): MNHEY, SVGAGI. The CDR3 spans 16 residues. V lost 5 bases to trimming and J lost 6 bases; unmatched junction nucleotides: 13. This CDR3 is CASSPGFRTGVKTQYF. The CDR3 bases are TGTGCCAGCAGTCCTGGGTTTCGGACAGGGGTCAAGACCCAGTACTTC.

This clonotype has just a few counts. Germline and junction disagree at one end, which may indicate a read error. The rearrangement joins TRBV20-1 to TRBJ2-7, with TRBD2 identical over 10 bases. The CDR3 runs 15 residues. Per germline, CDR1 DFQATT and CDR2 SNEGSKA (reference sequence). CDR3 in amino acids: CSARSSSGSSYERYF. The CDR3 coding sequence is TGCAGTGCTAGATCTTCTAGCGGGAGCTCCTACGAGCGGTACTTC.

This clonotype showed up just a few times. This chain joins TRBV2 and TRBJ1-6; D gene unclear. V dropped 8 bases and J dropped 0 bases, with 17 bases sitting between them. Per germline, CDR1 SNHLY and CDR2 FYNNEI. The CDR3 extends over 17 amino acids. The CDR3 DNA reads TGTGCCAGCCGAGAGGCCTATTCGAGCTCCTATAATTCACCCCTCCACTTT. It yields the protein CASREAYSSSYNSPLHF.

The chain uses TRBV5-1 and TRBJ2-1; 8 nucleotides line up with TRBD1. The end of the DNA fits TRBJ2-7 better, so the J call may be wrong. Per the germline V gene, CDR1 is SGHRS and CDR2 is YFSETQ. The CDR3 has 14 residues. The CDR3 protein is CASSIAGTGYEQYF. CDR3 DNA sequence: TGCGCCAGCAGCATCGCCGGGACAGGATATGAGCAGTACTTC.

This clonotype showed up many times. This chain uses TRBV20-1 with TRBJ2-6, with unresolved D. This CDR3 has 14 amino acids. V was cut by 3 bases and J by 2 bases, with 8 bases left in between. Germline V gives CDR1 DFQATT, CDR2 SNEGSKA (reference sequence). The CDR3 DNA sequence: TGCAGTGCTAGTAAAACAGCTGGGGCCAACGTCCTGACTTTC. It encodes CSASKTAGANVLTF.

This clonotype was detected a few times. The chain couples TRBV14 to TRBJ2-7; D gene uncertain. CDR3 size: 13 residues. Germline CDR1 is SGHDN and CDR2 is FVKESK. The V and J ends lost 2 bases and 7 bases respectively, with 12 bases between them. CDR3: CASSQQPDGEQYF. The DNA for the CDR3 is TGTGCCAGCAGCCAACAACCCGACGGGGAGCAGTACTTC.

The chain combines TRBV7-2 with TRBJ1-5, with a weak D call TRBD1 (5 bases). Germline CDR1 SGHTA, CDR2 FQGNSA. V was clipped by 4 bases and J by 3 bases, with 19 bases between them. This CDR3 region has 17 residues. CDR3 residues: CASSYQTGTRTNQPQHF. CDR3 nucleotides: TGTGCCAGCAGCTACCAGACCGGGACGCGTACCAATCAGCCCCAGCATTTT.

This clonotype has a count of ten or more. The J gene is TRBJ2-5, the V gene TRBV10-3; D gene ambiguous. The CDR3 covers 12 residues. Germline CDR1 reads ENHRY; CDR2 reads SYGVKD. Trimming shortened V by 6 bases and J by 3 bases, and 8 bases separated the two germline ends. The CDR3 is CAIRSNKETQYF. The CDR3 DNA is TGTGCCATCAGGTCAAATAAAGAGACCCAGTACTTC.